This is a list of T cell receptor beta chains from one sample in a study of blood T cell repertoires in COVID-19. The data were produced by immunoSEQ multiplex PCR, yet TCRdb's version contains in-frame clones alone and is incomplete. Here the sample spans tens of thousands of clones, about 90% being singletons. Sequenced input: peripheral blood. The receptors shown here come from a man in his sixties with active or convalescent COVID-19. CDR3s leave out the opening cysteine and the closing phenylalanine or tryptophan.

v_gene,j_gene,CDR3aa
TRBV1,TRBJ2-1,TSSHGQAGGTYNEQF
TRBV19,TRBJ1-2,ASSIQGAYGYT
TRBV2,TRBJ1-5,ASSGQGTRNQPQH
TRBV24-1,TRBJ1-5,ATSDLRRGSNQPQH
TRBV10-3,TRBJ2-1,AIREGTGTGIDEQF
TRBV7-6,TRBJ1-1,ASSLGTGRGTEAF
TRBV5-4,TRBJ1-1,ASSPRPGGDTEAF
TRBV6-5,TRBJ1-3,ASRGLTQSGNTIY
TRBV9,TRBJ2-3,ASSVGSGWGQY
TRBV29-1,TRBJ2-1,SVRGGRAGQINEQF
TRBV7-9,TRBJ1-6,ASSQGQASTLH
TRBV6-5,TRBJ1-1,ASSYSTGANTEAF
TRBV7-9,TRBJ1-5,ASSVERRVKVCQPQH
TRBV9,TRBJ2-1,ASSVSLAGWNEQF
TRBV7-2,TRBJ2-3,ASSPTGGAISDTQY
TRBV20-1,TRBJ2-7,SALSSYEQY
TRBV3-1/TRBV3-2,TRBJ2-2,ASSQFKGVGTGELF
TRBV30,TRBJ2-5,AWGGTSGRKETQY
TRBV6-1,TRBJ2-3,ASSEGWGSTDTQY
TRBV7-7,TRBJ2-2,ASSASPASGGNTGELF
TRBV9,TRBJ1-1,ASSANSMNTEAF
TRBV5-5,TRBJ2-5,ASSPRVRTSGSQETQY
TRBV7-9,TRBJ1-6,ASTERQDNSPLH
TRBV29-1,TRBJ1-1,SVEAEGEPGGTEAF
TRBV6-1,TRBJ1-2,ASSGGQGKSSGGYT